This T cell receptor (beta chain) originates from a study of cytomegalovirus exposure and HLA in healthy donors. Whole-study results and caveats: In a later analysis, HLA-associated beta chains showed higher expansion and lower generation probabilities than comparable chains. As a later analysis revealed, most CMV-associated TCR beta chains appeared HLA-restricted. Later analysis identified several of the most significant clusters that appeared linked to common viral pathogens.

The PCR employed 60 Vbeta primers together with 13 Jbeta primers. Assay: immunoSEQ multiplex PCR; the TCRdb copy retains only in-frame clones and omits some. In the table there are about 130,000 clones, nearly 80% of which are singletons. V lost 2 bases and J 4 bases, leaving 25 bases between the germline ends. CDR1 and CDR2 from the germline V gene are SGHRS and YFSETQ. The CDR3 runs 18 residues. Of note for this clone: Its target is not known.

The sequenced sample was PBMCs. The sequence derives from a young man in good health and CMV-seronegative. The chain recombines TRBV5-1 with TRBJ2-7; weak D call: TRBD2 (6 bases). The CDR3 spells CASSFSALRGPFFYEQYF. CDR3 sequence (DNA): TGCGCCAGCAGCTTCTCAGCTCTGCGGGGACCGTTTTTTTACGAGCAGTACTTC. Together with reference TRBV5-1 and TRBJ2-7, the CDR3 gives the full variable domain: KAGVTQTPRYLIKTRGQQVTLSCSPISGHRSVSWYQQTPGQGLQFLFEYFSETQRNKGNFPGRFSGRQFSNSRSEMNVSTLELGDSALYLCASSFSALRGPFFYEQYFGPGTRLTVT.